This entry describes one T cell receptor beta chain. The antigen is not known. Germline values: CDR1 SGHRS, CDR2 YFSETQ. After removal of 6 bases from V and 6 bases from J, the junction contained 10 bases not matched to a gene. The CDR3 is 14 amino acids. The source of the sample is a study of CD8+ T cells in alopecia areata. Study as a whole: Dosing with tofacitinib proceeded for 6 to 18 months, followed by 6 months off drug.

The treatment denotes: oral pan-JAK inhibitor, 5-10 mg twice daily. The study team obtained lesional scalp punch biopsies and peripheral blood from alopecia areata patients. Extracted from the samples, RNA was reverse transcribed into cDNA to serve as the sequencing template. Clones were read by immunoSEQ multiplex PCR, and TCRdb kept only the in-frame ones, dropping some. The sample comprises 160,000 or so clones, roughly 63% of which are singletons, and under 20% rests with the top ten. Points from the study as a whole: Many expanded lesional clones persisted during tofacitinib (in both scalp and blood). Normal skin's resident alphabeta T cells are also sequenced in scalp samples.

Sequencing was performed on CD4+ T cells sorted from blood, taken at approximately week 60, from a patient treated with tofacitinib. This chain connects TRBV5-1 to TRBJ2-3; 7 bases agree with TRBD2. This sequence originates from a human donor with alopecia areata. CDR3 protein: CASMGGGTMDTQYF. CDR3 bases: TGCGCCAGCATGGGCGGGGGAACGATGGATACGCAGTATTTT. The full variable domain, with the rest looked up from reference TRBV5-1 and TRBJ2-3, is KAGVTQTPRYLIKTRGQQVTLSCSPISGHRSVSWYQQTPGQGLQFLFEYFSETQRNKGNFPGRFSGRQFSNSRSEMNVSTLELGDSALYLCASMGGGTMDTQYFGPGTRLTVL.